This T cell receptor beta chain was found in a study of T-cell memory formation after mild COVID-19 (dated by TCRdb to about 2021). General notes on the study: Most TCR sequence clusters were specific to one of the two donors. Longitudinal TCRalpha and TCRbeta repertoire sequencing tracked T-cell clones expanding and contracting after mild COVID-19 in a couple of donors. The cohort comprised two young, previously healthy adult volunteers, one female and one male. The full study reports these points: Balanced CD4/CD8 phenotypes were observed for clones contracting from day 15 to 85, whereas a bias towards CD4+ was observed for a second wave of clones expanding from day 15 to 37. Contracting CD4+ clones were found mainly in CM and EM memory subsets, while CD8+ clones were enriched in EMRA. Some responding clones were found in pre-infection memory, which suggests that pre-existing cross-reactive memory T cells took part in the SARS-CoV-2 response. The study covered only two mild cases, and larger cohorts including severe cases with pre-infection samples were considered necessary. SARS-CoV-2 specificity was not confirmed for the second-wave clones peaking on day 37.

In this sample, this clonotype turned up a few times. Its target antigen remains unknown. No clone much larger than this one lies a single base away; base qualities are absent. Ficoll-Paque density gradient centrifugation was used to isolate PBMCs. The junction shows trimming of 4 bases on V and 3 bases on J, plus 27 bases between the germline ends. From the cysteine up to the phenylalanine, the CDR3 has a length of 18 residues. Of the read, only the CDR3 DNA is kept; its 54 bases are in frame from base 1. For CDR1 and CDR2, the germline V gene (reference sequence) lists DFQATT and SNEGSKA. Sequencing was carried out with an Illumina NovaSeq 6000. TCRalpha and TCRbeta cDNA libraries were constructed by 5'RACE with constant-segment primers, with sample barcodes and unique molecular identifiers being introduced. Trizol reagent was used to extract RNA from every sample. The libraries were amplified in two PCR steps, and the second step added a second sample barcode and Illumina TruSeq adapters. The libraries were sequenced on an Illumina NovaSeq using 2 x 150 bp paired-end reads. The study's processing was this. Reads were demultiplexed and collapsed into UMI-guided consensus sequences with migec v1.2.7. Using mixcr v2.1.11, UMI consensuses were aligned to TRA and TRB V and J templates and then assembled into clonotypes. A clonotype was counted as expanded or contracted only when both edgeR and NoisET called the clonotype significant, with the noise models trained on biological replicates. For edgeR calls, a false discovery rate-adjusted p below 0.01 and a log2 fold-change threshold of 1 were applied. As an exploratory analysis of dynamics, max-normalized trajectories of the 1000 most abundant clonotypes were examined with PCA combined with hierarchical clustering. The CD4 or CD8 phenotype of responding clones was assigned using the separately sequenced CD4+ and CD8+ repertoires. TCRdb itself trimmed the public reads at Q25 with fastp, ran MiXCR and retained productive beta chains. Merged by CDR3 protein, the rows form single entries marked with the most common genes and DNA. Here the V and J calls rest on TCRdb's processing, not on the authors' analysis. The sample table lists some 120,000 distinct CDR3 sequences, about 15% of them with a count of one. About 14% of the sample comes from the top ten.

This TCR was recovered from an adult woman who had mild COVID-19 (a few samples of this study predate the infection). The sample titles of this study are shuffled in the database, so cell type and time point are left out; the donor was told from shared clones. The chain uses TRBV20-1 and TRBJ2-5; the best D guess is TRBD2, with 5 bases matching. The material sequenced was PBMCs or a T cell subset sorted from them (not recorded which). The DNA reads TGCAGTGCTAAGTCGGAGGCTAGCCCCCGTCAATTGGAAGAGACCCAGTACTTC. Its amino acids are CSAKSEASPRQLEETQYF.